This T cell receptor beta chain came from a study of T cells in Graves' hyperthyroidism and ophthalmopathy. This clonotype has ten or more counts. J gave up 2 bases and V 4 bases, and 7 bases lay outside the gene matches. Per germline, CDR1 GTSNPN and CDR2 SVGIG (reference sequence). CDR3 length: 14 amino acids. TCR beta CDR3 region amplification was performed from RNA transcripts. The TCR CDR3 first-round RT-PCR relied on the HTBI primer set. One entry per CDR3 protein, called by TCRdb with MiXCR from the multiplex PCR reads. The table has around 420,000 distinct CDR3 sequences, about a sixth seen once.

The sequencing sample was made of blood. This receptor was identified in a young woman with Graves' hyperthyroidism. The rearrangement uses TRBV30 and TRBJ2-5, with TRBD2 identical over 7 bases. CDR3 region: CAWKGWTSQETQYF. CDR3 coding DNA: TGTGCCTGGAAGGGCTGGACTAGTCAAGAGACCCAGTACTTC.